These 20 T cell receptor beta chains came from one sample sequenced in a study of blood T cell repertoires in COVID-19. Assay: immunoSEQ multiplex PCR; the TCRdb copy retains only in-frame clones and omits some. The repertoire includes a few hundred thousand clones, over 80% of them detected once, and approximately 1.2% sits in the top ten. Sequenced input: PBMCs or T cells enriched from blood (not recorded which). These receptors came from a human donor in a cohort exposed to, infected with or recovered from COVID-19 (not recorded which). The donor label of this sample is uncertain.

This sequence joins TRBV9 and TRBJ2-3; no firm D call. Germline CDR1 SGDLS, CDR2 YYNGEE. V gave up 3 bases and J gave up 4 bases, with 6 bases separating them. The CDR3 totals 12 residues. In DNA form, the CDR3 reads TGTGCCAGCAGCGCGGAGTCAGATACGCAGTATTTT. It is translated as CASSAESDTQYF.

The CDR3 DNA reads TGTGCAAGTCGCTTTTTCGGGTGTCCCTCTAGTAATCAGCCCCAGCATTTT. This codes for CASRFFGCPSSNQPQHF. This rearrangement joins TRBV12-2 to TRBJ1-5. TRBV12-2 has pseudogene status. The CDR3 has 17 amino acids.

The J gene is TRBJ1-1, the V gene TRBV7-3; D is perhaps TRBD1 (5 bases). The germline V gene has CDR1 SGHTA and CDR2 FQGTGA. The CDR3 covers 15 residues. V lost 1 base and J lost 1, with 10 bases in between. The CDR3 bases are TGTGCCAGCAGCTTAAGAAGGGGAAGGAACACTGAAGCTTTCTTT. This codes for CASSLRRGRNTEAFF. Filled out from reference TRBV7-3 and TRBJ1-1, the complete variable domain reads GAGVSQTPSNKVTEKGKYVELRCDPISGHTALYWYRQSLGQGPEFLIYFQGTGAADDSGLPNDRFFAVRPEGSVSTLKIQRTERGDSAVYLCASSLRRGRNTEAFFGQGTRLTVV.

The V call is TRBV7-9, the J call TRBJ2-7; TRBD2 agrees at 13 bases. The J segment lost 2 bases and the V segment lost 5 bases, leaving 9 bases of the junction unmatched. CDR1 SEHNR and CDR2 FQNEAQ come from the germline V gene (reference sequence). The CDR3 contains 17 residues. DNA for the CDR3: TGTGCCAGCAGCGCCCGTGGGACTAGCGGGACTACCTACGAGCAGTACTTC. Encoded protein: CASSARGTSGTTYEQYF.

The V gene is TRBV14, the J gene TRBJ1-6; no clear D gene. CDR1 and CDR2 (germline): SGHDN, FVKESK. The CDR3 extends over 20 amino acids. The ends were cut back, 0 bases at V and 1 base at J, with 19 bases in the middle. Here the CDR3 DNA reads TGTGCCAGCAGCCAAGATCCTTCGGGTCGGAAGAGGTCCTATAATTCACCCCTCCACTTT. Protein: CASSQDPSGRKRSYNSPLHF.

CDR3 sequence reads: CASRENIREQYF. The DNA of the CDR3 is TGTGCCAGCAGGGAGAACATTAGGGAGCAGTACTTC. The chain couples TRBV6-4 to TRBJ2-7; D not certain. The CDR3 spans 12 residues. V lost 6 bases, J lost 7 bases, and 13 bases lay in between. Germline CDR1 and CDR2: MRHNA and SNTAGT.

J is TRBJ1-5 and V is TRBV7-9; 8 bases are shared with TRBD1. V was clipped by 0 bases and J by 6 bases; unmatched bases: 7. The CDR3 spans 16 residues. CDR1 SEHNR and CDR2 FQNEAQ come from the germline V gene (reference sequence). This chain's CDR3 is CASSLARQGASQPQHF. The DNA of the CDR3 is TGTGCCAGCAGCTTAGCGCGGCAGGGGGCAAGTCAGCCCCAGCATTTT.

The rearrangement joins TRBV6-6 to TRBJ1-5; 8 nucleotides agree with TRBD1. The germline gives CDR1 MNHNY, CDR2 SVGAGI (reference sequence). The CDR3 spans 12 residues. V shed 8 bases, J shed 4 bases, and the junction held 1 base outside the gene matches. CDR3 sequence reads: CASRQGNQPQHF. DNA for the CDR3: TGTGCCAGCCGACAGGGGAATCAGCCCCAGCATTTT.

In its sample, this clone was seen a few times. The rearrangement uses TRBV5-6 and TRBJ2-5; TRBD2 agrees at 8 bases. This CDR3 contains 15 residues. V shed 2 bases, J shed 0 bases, and the junction held 3 bases outside the gene matches. The germline CDR1 and CDR2 sequences are SGHDT and YYEEEE. The CDR3 here is CASSLGRGDQETQYF. Here the CDR3 DNA reads TGTGCCAGCAGCTTAGGGCGGGGGGACCAAGAGACCCAGTACTTC.

The rearrangement uses TRBV6-5 and TRBJ1-2, with 10 bases lining up with TRBD1. The CDR3 loop spans 13 amino acids. The V and J ends lost 7 bases and 8 bases, in that order; junction bases with no gene match: 7. CDR1 and CDR2 (germline): MNHEY, SVGAGI. The chain's CDR3 is CASTWDRGSGYTF. The CDR3 DNA follows: TGTGCCAGCACTTGGGACAGGGGTAGCGGCTACACCTTC.

V and J are TRBV27 and TRBJ2-1; D might be TRBD2 (5 bases). The V end lost 7 bases, the J end lost 6 bases, and 16 bases lay between the germline ends. This CDR3 is 14 amino acids long. CDR1 MNHEY and CDR2 SMNVEV come from the germline V gene (reference sequence). The CDR3 DNA is TGTGCCAGCAAATCGGTAGGAGGATCCAATGAGCAGTTCTTC. This translates into CASKSVGGSNEQFF.

The chain employs TRBV19 and TRBJ1-1; 7 nucleotides align to TRBD1. Germline V gene data show CDR1 as LNHDA and CDR2 as SQIVND (reference sequence). V trimming: 7 bases; J trimming: 2 bases; junction bases outside the gene matches: 7. This CDR3 is built from 14 residues. The CDR3 DNA is TGTGCCAGTATTCAACAGGGGACAAACACTGAAGCTTTCTTT. Protein sequence: CASIQQGTNTEAFF.

The chain joins TRBV19 to TRBJ1-5; TRBD1 is a possible D gene (5 bases). Looked up from germline, CDR1 is LNHDA and CDR2 is SQIVND (reference sequence). V dropped 2 bases and J dropped 0 bases, with 8 bases sitting between them. CDR3 length: 15 amino acids. The CDR3 spells CASSIKGNSNQPQHF. For the CDR3, the DNA is TGTGCCAGTAGTATAAAGGGGAATAGCAATCAGCCCCAGCATTTT. The whole variable domain, remainder taken from reference TRBV19 and TRBJ1-5, is DGGITQSPKYLFRKEGQNVTLSCEQNLNHDAMYWYRQDPGQGLRLIYYSQIVNDFQKGDIAEGYSVSREKKESFPLTVTSAQKNPTAFYLCASSIKGNSNQPQHFGDGTRLSIL.

The chain combines TRBV6-5 with TRBJ1-5; D gene ambiguous. Germline CDR1 reads MNHEY; CDR2 reads SVGAGI. This CDR3 comprises 14 residues. Trimming took 8 bases from V and 7 from J, leaving 18 bases between them. The CDR3 DNA reads TGTGCCAGCTCCGACTATAAGGTTTACCAGCCCCAGCATTTT. This encodes CASSDYKVYQPQHF.

The sample holds one count of this clone. The CDR3 spells CASSSIGGNGNTIYF. DNA of the CDR3: TGTGCCAGCAGCTCAATTGGGGGGAACGGAAACACCATATATTTT. The gene calls are TRBV7-9 and TRBJ1-3; D might be TRBD1 (5 bases). The CDR3 contains 15 residues. Trimming pared 4 bases from V and 4 bases from J, leaving 14 bases between. In germline, CDR1 is SEHNR, CDR2 FQNEAQ (reference sequence).

The V gene is TRBV7-2, the J gene TRBJ1-2; 7 nucleotides line up with TRBD1. The CDR3 spans 14 residues. Germline V gene sequence: CDR1 SGHTA, CDR2 FQGNSA. V trimming: 4 bases; J trimming: 4 bases; junction bases outside the gene matches: 6. The CDR3 coding sequence is TGTGCCAGCAGCTCTAAGACAGGGATCTATGGCTACACCTTC. As protein: CASSSKTGIYGYTF.

This chain uses TRBV30 with TRBJ1-1; TRBD1 is a possible D gene (5 bases). CDR1 is GTSNPN and CDR2 is SVGIG in the germline V gene (reference sequence). This CDR3 has 13 amino acids. Trimming cost V 2 bases and J 7 bases, with 14 bases left between them. The CDR3 region is CAWSRRGGNEAFF. The CDR3 DNA reads TGTGCCTGGAGTAGGCGGGGGGGTAATGAAGCTTTCTTT.

The chain links TRBV5-1 to TRBJ1-5, with a tentative D call TRBD1 (5 bases). The ends were cut back, 0 bases at V and 6 bases at J, with 19 bases in the middle. CDR1 and CDR2 (germline): SGHRS, YFSETQ. This CDR3 has 17 residues. This CDR3 is CASSLGPAGGDRQPQHF. The CDR3 DNA follows: TGCGCCAGCAGCTTGGGCCCCGCGGGGGGGGATCGTCAGCCCCAGCATTTT.

The CDR3 here is CASSLSYEQYF. As DNA, the CDR3 is TGTGCCAGCTCCCTCTCCTACGAGCAGTACTTC. This chain joins TRBV18 and TRBJ2-7; D remains unclear. The CDR3 has 11 amino acids. Trimming left V 6 bases short and J 0 bases short, with 3 bases between. Germline CDR1 reads KGHSH; CDR2 reads LQKENI.

The V and J genes are TRBV3-1 (or the pseudogene TRBV3-2) and TRBJ2-2; 9 bases are a match to TRBD1. CDR1 is LGHDT and CDR2 is YNNKEL in the germline V gene (reference sequence). The CDR3 loop spans 16 amino acids. The ends lost 2 bases at V and 1 base at J; junction bases unmatched: 2. The CDR3 sequence is CASSQTGQGNTGELFF. The CDR3 bases are TGTGCCAGCAGCCAAACGGGACAGGGGAACACCGGGGAGCTGTTTTTT.